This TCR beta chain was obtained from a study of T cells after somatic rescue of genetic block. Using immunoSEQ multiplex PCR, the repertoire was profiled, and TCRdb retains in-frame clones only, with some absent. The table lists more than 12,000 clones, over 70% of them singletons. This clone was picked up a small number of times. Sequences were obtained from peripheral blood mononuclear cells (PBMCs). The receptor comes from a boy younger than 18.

The CDR3 region is CASSLSPGGGSIEQFF. CDR3 DNA sequence: TGTGCCAGCAGCTTATCCCCAGGGGGCGGGTCTATTGAGCAGTTCTTC. The chain recombines TRBV7-6 with TRBJ2-1; 8 nucleotides agree with TRBD1. The ends lost 2 bases at V and 9 bases at J; junction bases unmatched: 12. The CDR3 sequence is 16 residues long. CDR1 and CDR2 from the germline V gene are SGHVS and FNYEAQ.